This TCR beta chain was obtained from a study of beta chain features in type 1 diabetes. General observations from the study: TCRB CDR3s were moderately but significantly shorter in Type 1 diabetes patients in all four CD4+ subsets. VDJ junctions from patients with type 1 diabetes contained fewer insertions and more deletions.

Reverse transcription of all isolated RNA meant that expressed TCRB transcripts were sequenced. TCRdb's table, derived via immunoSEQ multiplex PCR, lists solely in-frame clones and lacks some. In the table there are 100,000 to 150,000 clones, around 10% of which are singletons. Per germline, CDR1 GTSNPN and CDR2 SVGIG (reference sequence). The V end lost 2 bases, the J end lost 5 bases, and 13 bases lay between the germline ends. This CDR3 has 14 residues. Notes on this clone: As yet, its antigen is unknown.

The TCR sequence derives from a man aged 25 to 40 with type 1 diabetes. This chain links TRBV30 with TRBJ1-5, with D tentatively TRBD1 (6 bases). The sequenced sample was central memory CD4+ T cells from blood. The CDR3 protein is CAWSRGGLDQPQHF. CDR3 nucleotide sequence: TGTGCCTGGAGTAGGGGGGGGCTAGATCAGCCCCAGCATTTT.